Below, 24 T cell receptor beta chains from the same sample are listed, as sequenced in a study of CD8 T cells in ankylosing spondylitis. What these receptors recognize is not known. Findings and limits, study-wide: Apparently characteristic of ankylosing spondylitis blood was a TCR beta motif (fewer than ten highly homologous variants).

TCRdb ran MiXCR on the 5' RACE reads and lists one entry per CDR3 protein. The sample has about 460,000 distinct CDR3 sequences, 5.3% seen once. The specimen was blood, either unsorted or a sorted T cell fraction (not recorded which). The receptors were sampled from a male donor with ankylosing spondylitis.

In this sample, this clonotype turned up many times. The V gene is TRBV6-4, the J gene TRBJ1-2; D is undetermined. The CDR3 runs to 16 residues. The germline V gene encodes CDR1 MRHNA and CDR2 SNTAGT. Trimming pared 2 bases from V and 8 bases from J, leaving 21 bases between. CDR3 sequence reads: CASSDHVGQPASGYTF. The CDR3 DNA follows: TGTGCCAGCAGTGACCATGTAGGGCAGCCAGCGAGCGGCTACACCTTC.

This clonotype has at least ten counts. In nucleotides, the CDR3 is TGCAGTGCAAAGTTTTCCCCCAGGGCGGAGACCCAGTACTTC. Amino acid sequence: CSAKFSPRAETQYF. V usage is TRBV20-1 and J usage is TRBJ2-5, with D maybe TRBD1 (5 bases). This CDR3 is 14 amino acids long. The V end lost 6 bases, the J end lost 5 bases, and 19 bases lay between the germline ends. Germline assignment: CDR1 DFQATT and CDR2 SNEGSKA (reference sequence).

This clonotype was detected only a few times. The J gene is TRBJ2-5, the V gene TRBV6-2 or TRBV6-3; maybe TRBD2 (6 bases). V was clipped by 7 bases and J by 3 bases, with 15 bases between them. This CDR3 region has 14 residues. Germline assignment: CDR1 MNHEY and CDR2 SVGEGT. CDR3 in DNA: TGTGCCAGCACTCGCCGCGGGGCCAAAGAGACCCAGTACTTC. The encoded protein is CASTRRGAKETQYF.

The chain couples TRBV7-2 to TRBJ1-2; the D is unclear. V dropped 1 base and J dropped 2 bases, with 11 bases sitting between them. The length of the CDR3 is 15 residues. Germline V gives CDR1 SGHTA, CDR2 FQGNSA. CDR3 sequence (DNA): TGTGCCAGCAGCTTAGGCTCGACGTTGAACTATGGCTACACCTTC. Protein product: CASSLGSTLNYGYTF. Supplemented by reference TRBV7-2 and TRBJ1-2, the full variable domain reads GAGVSQSPSNKVTEKGKDVELRCDPISGHTALYWYRQSLGQGLEFLIYFQGNSAPDKSGLPSDRFSAERTGGSVSTLTIQRTQQEDSAVYLCASSLGSTLNYGYTFGSGTRLTVV.

In this sample, this clonotype turned up many times. The chain carries TRBV9 and TRBJ2-5, with D tentatively TRBD2 (6 bases). CDR1 is SGDLS and CDR2 is YYNGEE in the germline V gene. The V end lost 0 bases, the J end lost 7 bases, and 13 bases lay between the germline ends. CDR3 size: 14 residues. In DNA form, the CDR3 reads TGTGCCAGCAGCGTAGGGGGGGACCAGGGGACCCAGTACTTC. As protein: CASSVGGDQGTQYF.

This clonotype was seen many times. The chain is built from TRBV5-4 and TRBJ2-5; D gene ambiguous. Germline CDR1 is SGHNT and CDR2 is YYREEE (reference sequence). The CDR3 covers 14 residues. V was trimmed by 0 bases and J by 5 bases, leaving 11 bases between them. CDR3 DNA sequence: TGTGCCAGCAGCTTGGTGGGCCGCCGGGAGACCCAGTACTTC. Translation gives CASSLVGRRETQYF.

This clonotype was picked up a small number of times. The chain has TRBV28 and TRBJ2-1, with TRBD2 matching 10 bases. J lost 9 bases, V lost 7 bases, and 15 bases had no gene match. This CDR3 comprises 16 residues. From germline, CDR1 is MDHEN and CDR2 SYDVKM. CDR3 nucleotides: TGTGCCAGCAACGCCGGACTAGCGGCGACCCGGGGTGAGCAGTTCTTC. Its translation is CASNAGLAATRGEQFF.

This clonotype has ten or more counts. CDR3 nucleotides: TGTGCCAGCAGCGCCTGGACAGGCGTTGGCTACACCTTC. Amino acid sequence: CASSAWTGVGYTF. This chain uses TRBV9 with TRBJ1-2, with 7 bases aligning to TRBD1. V dropped 3 bases and J dropped 7; count of bases not matched to a gene: 6. Per germline, CDR1 SGDLS and CDR2 YYNGEE. CDR3 length: 13 amino acids.

This clonotype was counted ten times or more. V is TRBV12-3 or TRBV12-4 and J is TRBJ1-1, with a possible D match to TRBD1 (5 bases). The CDR3 has 15 amino acids. V was pared by 3 bases and J by 6 bases, with 17 bases between. The DNA of the CDR3 is TGTGCCAGCAGTTTGAGGAGCGGTGGGGGTCCTGAAGCTTTCTTT. This codes for CASSLRSGGGPEAFF.

Ten or more counts support this clonotype. The genes are TRBV18 and TRBJ2-1; 7 bases are shared with TRBD2. The J segment lost 7 bases and the V segment lost 3 bases, leaving 12 bases of the junction unmatched. The CDR3 covers 16 residues. The germline gives CDR1 KGHSH, CDR2 LQKENI. CDR3 nucleotide sequence: TGTGCCAGCTCACCCTCGGGGCTAGCGGAGATAAATGAGCAGTTCTTC. Translating it yields CASSPSGLAEINEQFF. The whole variable domain, filled in from reference TRBV18 and TRBJ2-1, reads NAGVMQNPRHLVRRRGQEARLRCSPMKGHSHVYWYRQLPEEGLKFMVYLQKENIIDESGMPKERFSAEFPKEGPSILRIQQVVRGDSAAYFCASSPSGLAEINEQFFGPGTRLTVL.

Ten or more counts support this clonotype. The V and J genes are TRBV7-2 and TRBJ1-1; D gene unclear. Germline V CDR1 and CDR2: SGHTA, FQGNSA. The CDR3 runs 12 residues. Trimming shortened V by 3 bases and J by 4 bases, and 6 bases separated the two germline ends. The CDR3 protein is CASSFASTEAFF. CDR3 in DNA: TGTGCCAGCAGCTTTGCGAGCACTGAAGCTTTCTTT.

The table lists this clonotype with many counts. J is TRBJ1-2 and V is TRBV28; D is undetermined. There are 12 residues in the CDR3. Germline V gene data show CDR1 as MDHEN and CDR2 as SYDVKM. V was cut by 1 base and J by 12 bases, with 12 bases left in between. CDR3 amino acids: CASSLFNRGHTF. The CDR3 DNA is TGTGCCAGCAGTTTATTCAATCGTGGTCACACCTTC.

As concerns this clonotype: This may arise from a read error, as a much more abundant clone is one base away. This CDR3 reads CTIRTSGSPNTGELFF. CDR3 bases: TGTACCATCCGGACTAGCGGGAGTCCTAACACCGGGGAGCTGTTTTTT. The chain employs TRBV5-4 and TRBJ2-2, with TRBD2 matching 13 bases. The CDR3 is 16 residues long. Per the germline V gene, CDR1 is SGHNT and CDR2 is YYREEE (reference sequence).

Ten or more counts support this clonotype. This chain links TRBV6-1 with TRBJ1-2; no firm D call. The germline V and J ends were trimmed by 4 bases and 3 bases, with 6 bases remaining between them. Germline V gene sequence: CDR1 MNHNS, CDR2 SASEGT. This CDR3 has 12 amino acids. The CDR3 protein is CASSGGDYGYTF. CDR3 coding DNA: TGTGCCAGCAGTGGAGGTGACTATGGCTACACCTTC.

This clonotype was seen ten or more times. This chain links TRBV29-1 with TRBJ2-5; TRBD1 matches 8 bases. This CDR3 spans 14 amino acids. Germline CDR1 and CDR2: SQVTM and ANQGSEA. V shed 2 bases and J 7 bases; nucleotides not matched to a gene: 9. The CDR3 reads CSVESGQARGTQYF. The CDR3 DNA sequence: TGCAGCGTTGAATCGGGACAGGCCAGGGGGACCCAGTACTTC. Based on the CDR3 plus reference TRBV29-1 and TRBJ2-5, the full variable domain is SAVISQKPSRDICQRGTSLTIQCQVDSQVTMMFWYRQQPGQSLTLIATANQGSEATYESGFVIDKFPISRPNLTFSTLTVSNMSPEDSSIYLCSVESGQARGTQYFGPGTRLLVL.

This clonotype was recorded at least ten times. The chain combines TRBV6-1 with TRBJ2-3; D gene uncertain. With 1 base removed from V and 1 base from J, the gap between germline ends came to 9 bases. Germline V gives CDR1 MNHNS, CDR2 SASEGT. The CDR3 is 15 residues long. The CDR3, as DNA: TGTGCCAGCAGTGAAGGGCCGATAGGCACAGATACGCAGTATTTT. Translation: CASSEGPIGTDTQYF.

This clonotype has a count of ten or more. J is TRBJ2-7 and V is TRBV10-3, with 7 bases aligning to TRBD1. This CDR3 is 16 amino acids long. The V gene's germline CDR1 is ENHRY and CDR2 SYGVKD. With 5 bases clipped from V and 3 bases from J, the junction kept 13 bases outside the gene matches. CDR3 in amino acids: CAISSQDRKKGYEQYF. The CDR3 nucleotides read TGTGCCATCAGTTCCCAGGACAGGAAAAAAGGCTACGAGCAGTACTTC.

This clonotype was recorded at least ten times. The chain combines TRBV20-1 with TRBJ2-1; 11 nucleotides line up with TRBD2. Germline loops: CDR1 DFQATT, CDR2 SNEGSKA (reference sequence). With V trimmed by 3 bases and J by 4 bases, 5 bases remained unmatched. The CDR3 runs to 15 residues. CDR3 DNA: TGCAGTGCTAGTGGTAGCGGGGGGGGTTACAATGAGCAGTTCTTC. Its protein product is CSASGSGGGYNEQFF.

This clonotype came up many times. The V call is TRBV12-3 or TRBV12-4, the J call TRBJ2-3, with 8 bases identical to TRBD2. The CDR3 has 13 residues. The CDR3, as DNA: TGTGCTGTAGGCGGGGGGTACACAGATACGCAGTATTTT. It codes for CAVGGGYTDTQYF.

The chain recombines TRBV4-3 with TRBJ2-1, with 8 bases fitting TRBD2. V lost 1 base, J lost 6 bases, and 5 bases stayed unmatched. The germline V gene encodes CDR1 LGHNA and CDR2 YSLEER. The CDR3 covers 15 residues. CDR3 protein: CASSQGLAIFNEQFF. CDR3 bases: TGCGCCAGCAGCCAAGGACTAGCGATATTCAATGAGCAGTTCTTC.

The table lists this clonotype with many counts. The chain joins TRBV12-3 or TRBV12-4 to TRBJ2-3; TRBD2 matches at 12 bases. The CDR3 contains 16 residues. V lost 5 bases to trimming and J lost 8 bases; unmatched junction nucleotides: 11. CDR3 nucleotides: TGTGCCAGCAGTCCTCGGACTAGCGGGGCCAGCGGTACGCAGTATTTT. It yields the protein CASSPRTSGASGTQYF.

This clonotype was detected many times. V gene TRBV29-1 combines with J gene TRBJ1-2; 7 positions agree with TRBD1. J lost 2 bases, V lost 7 bases, and 7 bases had no gene match. This CDR3 has 13 residues. Germline CDR1 SQVTM, CDR2 ANQGSEA. The CDR3 DNA reads TGCAGCGCGAACACGGGACAGAACTATGGCTACACCTTC. Encoded protein: CSANTGQNYGYTF. Looking up the rest from reference TRBV29-1 and TRBJ1-2 gives the full variable domain: SAVISQKPSRDICQRGTSLTIQCQVDSQVTMMFWYRQQPGQSLTLIATANQGSEATYESGFVIDKFPISRPNLTFSTLTVSNMSPEDSSIYLCSANTGQNYGYTFGSGTRLTVV.

This clonotype was found many times. The J gene is TRBJ2-7, the V gene TRBV18; D gene unclear. The CDR3 is 14 amino acids. V shed 4 bases and J shed 3 bases, with 13 bases lying between them. Germline CDR1 is KGHSH and CDR2 is LQKENI. The CDR3 nucleotides are TGTGCCAGCTCACAAGGCAACAGTATCTACGAGCAGTACTTC. The encoded protein is CASSQGNSIYEQYF.

This clonotype was recorded many times. This chain connects TRBV20-1 to TRBJ2-7; TRBD1 is a possible D gene (5 bases). Trimming removed 4 bases from V and 0 bases from J, with 10 bases in between. From germline, CDR1 is DFQATT and CDR2 SNEGSKA (reference sequence). This CDR3 region has 13 residues. In DNA form, the CDR3 reads TGCAGTGCTAAGACAGTGTACTCCTACGAGCAGTACTTC. This translates into CSAKTVYSYEQYF.